This TCR beta chain appears in the sequencing data of a study of cytomegalovirus exposure and HLA in healthy donors. Study-level results: TCR beta V- and J-gene trimming, according to a later analysis, was linked to a missense DCLRE1C variant.

The CDR3 spans 17 residues. PCR employed 60 Vbeta and 13 Jbeta primers. Method: immunoSEQ multiplex PCR; TCRdb's copy keeps in-frame clones and lacks some. The sample consists of some 120,000 clones, 80% of them appearing once. Comments on this clone: The antigen remains undetermined.

The V and J genes are TRBV21-1 and TRBJ2-7; the DNA was not used to check the table's D call, TRBD1. TRBV21-1 is labeled a pseudogene. The sequencing input was PBMCs. This sequence was found in a man under 40 in good health and CMV-seropositive. The DNA for the CDR3 is TGTGCCACCTCCTACCCGGGACAGGGTTTCCCCGAGGCCGAGCAGTACTTC. It is translated as CATSYPGQGFPEAEQYF.